This T cell receptor beta chain was identified in a study of blood T cell repertoires in COVID-19. Study in general: Acute-phase and convalescent COVID-19 samples originated in the United States, Italy and Spain.

The sample holds a few counts of this clone. The CDR3 contains 14 residues. Trimming took off 2 bases at V and 4 bases at J, with 8 bases between the two ends. Germline V lookup: CDR1 SGHVS, CDR2 FQNEAQ. As processed by the authors: How many nucleated cells were present was estimated from reference gene primer amplification. Sequenced by immunoSEQ multiplex PCR; TCRdb stores in-frame clones only, minus some. The D gene and trimming were derived from the DNA, and the V and J assignments and clone size from that table. Of 290,000 or so clones in the sample, 85% were seen once. The specimen sequenced was peripheral blood. The rearrangement links TRBV7-8 to TRBJ1-4; the D is unclear. The sequence was collected from a man aged 50-60 years with active or convalescent COVID-19. As DNA, the CDR3 is TGTGCCAGCAGCTTACAGCGCCTTAATGAAAAACTGTTTTTT. It specifies CASSLQRLNEKLFF.